Listed here are 16 T cell receptor beta chains from one sample, sequenced in a study of cytomegalovirus exposure and HLA in healthy donors. The PCR made use of 60 Vbeta and 13 Jbeta primers. Profiled with immunoSEQ multiplex PCR; TCRdb holds only in-frame clones, not every one. The sample yields 65,000 to 80,000 clones, 70% to 85% seen once. Sequenced: PBMCs. Receptor source: a man aged 40-49 years in good health and CMV-seropositive.

The V gene is TRBV6-1, the J gene TRBJ2-7; 9 nucleotides match TRBD1. The CDR3 extends over 17 amino acids. The germline V gene encodes CDR1 MNHNS and CDR2 SASEGT. Trimming removed 0 bases from V and 5 bases from J; junction bases left unmatched: 11. The CDR3 sequence: CASSEALRGTGYDEQYF. CDR3 bases: TGTGCCAGCAGTGAAGCGCTTCGGGGGACAGGGTATGACGAGCAGTACTTC.

V usage is TRBV7-6 and J usage is TRBJ1-5, with a weak D call TRBD1 (6 bases). The CDR3 is 13 residues long. Per the germline V gene, CDR1 is SGHVS and CDR2 is FNYEAQ. Trimming took off 0 bases at V and 6 bases at J, with 6 bases between the two ends. The CDR3 is CASSLAGAQPQHF. Written as DNA, the CDR3 is TGTGCCAGCAGCTTAGCGGGGGCTCAGCCCCAGCATTTT. Full variable domain (outside the CDR3, taken from reference TRBV7-6 and TRBJ1-5): GAGVSQSPRYKVTKRGQDVALRCDPISGHVSLYWYRQALGQGPEFLTYFNYEAQQDKSGLPNDRFSAERPEGSISTLTIQRTEQRDSAMYRCASSLAGAQPQHFGDGTRLSIL.

The rearrangement joins TRBV7-9 to TRBJ2-1; 12 bases fit TRBD2. After removal of 4 bases from V and 7 bases from J, the junction contained 2 bases not matched to a gene. The V gene's germline CDR1 is SEHNR and CDR2 FQNEAQ (reference sequence). CDR3 size: 14 residues. CDR3 DNA sequence: TGTGCCAGCAGCTACGGGACTAGCGGGAATGAGCAGTTCTTC. It yields the protein CASSYGTSGNEQFF.

V and J are TRBV5-4 and TRBJ2-1; 7 bases are shared with TRBD2. CDR3 length: 16 residues. J gave up 0 bases and V 4 bases, and 7 bases lay outside the gene matches. The germline V gene has CDR1 SGHNT and CDR2 YYREEE (reference sequence). The CDR3, as DNA: TGTGCCAGCAGCCCACGCGGGGGTAGCTCCTACAATGAGCAGTTCTTC. This translates into CASSPRGGSSYNEQFF.

This chain connects TRBV7-2 to TRBJ1-3; 10 nucleotides agree with TRBD1. Losses at the gene ends were 0 bases for V and 0 bases for J; bases not matched to a gene: 5. Germline CDR1 SGHTA, CDR2 FQGNSA. The CDR3 contains 18 residues. CDR3 nucleotide sequence: TGTGCCAGCAGCTTAGCGGGACAGGGGCCTCACTCTGGAAACACCATATATTTT. Protein: CASSLAGQGPHSGNTIYF.

The chain carries TRBV6-1 and TRBJ1-3, with 8 bases that match TRBD1. The CDR3 loop spans 15 amino acids. Germline V CDR1 and CDR2: MNHNS, SASEGT. V gave up 2 bases and J gave up 9 bases; unmatched junction bases: 9. The CDR3 here is CASSEMGQVLGTIYF. DNA for the CDR3: TGTGCCAGCAGTGAAATGGGACAGGTCCTAGGCACCATATATTTT.

This chain connects TRBV10-3 to TRBJ2-3, with 9 bases lining up with TRBD1. The CDR3 is 15 residues long. Germline CDR1 and CDR2: ENHRY and SYGVKD. V lost 5 bases and J lost 2; bases outside the gene matches: 5. CDR3 sequence reads: CAISPGTGNTDTQYF. CDR3 DNA sequence: TGTGCCATCAGTCCCGGGACAGGGAACACAGATACGCAGTATTTT.

The V and J genes are TRBV11-2 and TRBJ1-2, with D possibly matching TRBD1 (5 bases). The CDR3 length is 12 residues. In germline, CDR1 is SGHAT, CDR2 FQNNGV. Between the trimmed V and J ends, which lost 5 bases and 7 bases, there was a span of 11 bases. CDR3: CASSQDTTGYTF. CDR3 coding DNA: TGTGCCAGCAGCCAGGACACCACTGGCTACACCTTC. The full variable domain, with the rest looked up from reference TRBV11-2 and TRBJ1-2, is EAGVAQSPRYKIIEKRQSVAFWCNPISGHATLYWYQQILGQGPKLLIQFQNNGVVDDSQLPKDRFSAERLKGVDSTLKIQPAKLEDSAVYLCASSQDTTGYTFGSGTRLTVV.

This clone was found many times. The V call is TRBV2, the J call TRBJ2-3; D might be TRBD2 (7 bases). Trimming took off 10 bases at V and 5 bases at J, with 13 bases between the two ends. CDR3 length: 12 amino acids. Germline lookup yields CDR1 SNHLY and CDR2 FYNNEI. CDR3 in DNA: TGTGCCAACCGGGGGGCCGGAGATACGCAGTATTTT. This sequence encodes CANRGAGDTQYF.

The V and J genes are TRBV7-2 and TRBJ1-6; no firm D call. In germline, CDR1 is SGHTA, CDR2 FQGNSA. The CDR3 sequence is 15 residues long. V shed 7 bases and J shed 0 bases, with 10 bases lying between them. CDR3 loop: CASTRTSSYNSPLHF. The CDR3, as DNA: TGTGCCAGCACACGAACGAGCTCCTATAATTCACCCCTCCACTTT.

This CDR3 reads CATTSLEISNEQFF. Written as DNA, the CDR3 is TGTGCCACTACATCCCTGGAGATATCCAATGAGCAGTTCTTC. The chain recombines TRBV10-3 with TRBJ2-1; D is undetermined. CDR1 is ENHRY, CDR2 SYGVKD, per germline. Deletions cut 10 bases from V and 6 bases from J, with 19 bases between. This CDR3 is built from 14 residues.

This chain uses TRBV4-3 with TRBJ2-7; 8 bases are shared with TRBD2. J was trimmed by 2 bases and V by 4 bases; bases with no gene match: 10. The CDR3 spans 16 residues. Germline values: CDR1 LGHNA, CDR2 YSLEER. The CDR3 DNA sequence: TGCGCCAGCAGCCGCGAGTTAGCGGGGATCACCTACGAGCAGTACTTC. Translated, it gives CASSRELAGITYEQYF.

The chain employs TRBV2 and TRBJ2-1; 11 bases fit TRBD2. The CDR3 loop spans 14 amino acids. With 11 bases clipped from V and 8 bases from J, the junction kept 11 bases outside the gene matches. Germline CDR1 SNHLY, CDR2 FYNNEI. The CDR3 DNA follows: TGTGCCGGGTTTGGACTAGCGGGCCCCGATGAGCAGTTCTTC. This encodes CAGFGLAGPDEQFF.

This chain connects TRBV7-3 to TRBJ2-7; 9 nucleotides align to TRBD2. The CDR3 is 14 amino acids. Per germline, CDR1 SGHTA and CDR2 FQGTGA. V gave up 2 bases and J gave up 4 bases; unmatched junction bases: 3. The CDR3 DNA reads TGTGCCAGCAGCTTAGTGGCGGGAGGGTACGAGCAGTACTTC. Amino acids: CASSLVAGGYEQYF.

V usage is TRBV27 and J usage is TRBJ2-1, with TRBD2 matching 10 bases. This CDR3 has 15 residues. J was trimmed by 4 bases and V by 10 bases; bases with no gene match: 10. The V gene's germline CDR1 is MNHEY and CDR2 SMNVEV (reference sequence). The CDR3 reads CATLGSGRDYNEQFF. CDR3 coding DNA: TGTGCCACCCTCGGGAGCGGGAGGGATTACAATGAGCAGTTCTTC.

V is TRBV4-3 and J is TRBJ2-5; 11 bases are a match to TRBD2. The CDR3 runs to 14 residues. V lost 3 bases, J lost 3 bases, and 0 bases stayed unmatched. Germline CDR1 is LGHNA and CDR2 is YSLEER. The CDR3 coding sequence is TGCGCCAGCAGCCAGGGACTAGCGGAAGAGACCCAGTACTTC. Translating gives CASSQGLAEETQYF.